This T cell receptor (beta chain) was retrieved from a study of Ad26.COV2.S vaccination and SARS-CoV-2 variants. Study as a whole: In the study, Ad26.COV2.S was injected intramuscularly once, or twice 56 days apart. Overall study findings and caveats: CD8+ and CD4+ T cells specific for spike reportedly responded with substantial breadth after vaccination.

The treatment is: around 19 received Ad26.COV2.S at low or high dose, single or two shots; five or six received placebo; per-sample allocation not given. Samples were taken on day 63 after the first vaccine or placebo injection. Wuhan-strain SARS-CoV-2 spike was expressed by the Ad26 vector that made up the vaccine. Sequenced by immunoSEQ multiplex PCR; TCRdb stores in-frame clones only, minus some. Among around 320,000 clones listed, more than 70% were seen once. This clone has a handful of counts. The antigen is unknown. Germline V lookup: CDR1 LGHNA, CDR2 YSLEER. The CDR3 has 14 residues. The junction had 4 bases not matched to a gene; V was cut back by 5 bases and J by 7 bases.

The specimen was peripheral blood, collected in a trial of Ad26.COV2.S vaccine versus placebo. This receptor was obtained from a person between 18 and 60 years old who received the Ad26.COV2.S COVID-19 vaccine or a placebo. This chain links TRBV4-3 with TRBJ1-4; 10 bases agree with TRBD1. CDR3 protein: CASSRTGGSEKLFF. DNA for the CDR3: TGCGCCAGCAGCAGGACAGGGGGAAGTGAAAAACTGTTTTTT.